Following are 8 T cell receptor beta chains from one sample sequenced in a study of shared clonotypes between healthy human individuals (TCRdb year 2020). For the CD8 naive samples, CD45RO-negative cells were positively selected for CCR7, yielding a CD45RA+CCR7+ population from which TemRA cells were excluded. Libraries were made using the immunoSEQ multiplex PCR assay. TCRdb's version of the immuneACCESS table is confined to in-frame rearrangements and falls short of the full clone set. An unresolved V gene accounts for under half of the shortfall where checked; the remainder is of unknown origin. In this sample the table shows some 2 million clones, about 95% of which occur a single time. Of the sample, 1.2% is held by the ten largest clones. Sequencing was done on a sample of naive CD8+ T cells sorted from blood. In the paper's terms, the cell subset or site label means: CD45RA+CCR7+. These receptors all come from a man aged 18 to 30 in good health.

This clone was observed once. This chain connects TRBV9 to TRBJ2-2; D gene unclear. CDR3 length: 16 residues. V lost 0 bases, J lost 3 bases, and 12 bases lay in between. The germline V gene encodes CDR1 SGDLS and CDR2 YYNGEE. CDR3 bases: TGTGCCAGCAGCGTAGTATACACCCGGGACACCGGGGAGCTGTTTTTT. It is translated as CASSVVYTRDTGELFF. The complete variable domain, with remaining parts taken from reference TRBV9 and TRBJ2-2, reads DSGVTQTPKHLITATGQRVTLRCSPRSGDLSVYWYQQSLDQGLQFLIQYYNGEERAKGNILERFSAQQFPDLHSELNLSSLELGDSALYFCASSVVYTRDTGELFFGEGSRLTVL.

The V call is TRBV5-1, the J call TRBJ2-3; TRBD2 is a possible D gene (5 bases). Germline CDR1 SGHRS, CDR2 YFSETQ. This CDR3 spans 16 amino acids. Trimming removed 0 bases from V and 6 bases from J, with 17 bases in between. CDR3 sequence (DNA): TGCGCCAGCAGCTTGGCCCAGGACTCTCCCCCCGATACGCAGTATTTT. Protein product: CASSLAQDSPPDTQYF.

The rearrangement uses TRBV7-8 and TRBJ2-1; tentative D call: TRBD2 (6 bases). Germline V gene data show CDR1 as SGHVS and CDR2 as FQNEAQ. V lost 5 bases and J lost 2, with 19 bases in between. CDR3 size: 17 residues. CDR3 nucleotide sequence: TGTGCCAGCAGCACCTTAACCGGGGACTCGCCCTACAATGAGCAGTTCTTC. Its translation: CASSTLTGDSPYNEQFF. Looking up the rest from reference TRBV7-8 and TRBJ2-1 gives the full variable domain: GAGVSQSPRYKVAKRGQDVALRCDPISGHVSLFWYQQALGQGPEFLTYFQNEAQLDKSGLPSDRFFAERPEGSVSTLKIQRTQQEDSAVYLCASSTLTGDSPYNEQFFGPGTRLTVL.

J is TRBJ1-2 and V is TRBV29-1; possible D gene TRBD1, 5 bases. Looked up from germline, CDR1 is SQVTM and CDR2 is ANQGSEA. Trimming removed 7 bases from V and 4 bases from J, with 13 bases in between. CDR3 length: 12 residues. The CDR3 here is CSAQTDIYGYTF. CDR3 sequence (DNA): TGCAGCGCCCAGACGGACATCTATGGCTACACCTTC.

CDR3 sequence reads: CASSLSAGSGNTIYF. The DNA of the CDR3 is TGCGCCAGCAGCCTTAGCGCGGGCTCTGGAAACACCATATATTTT. The chain joins TRBV4-1 to TRBJ1-3; D gene uncertain. The V gene's germline CDR1 is MGHRA and CDR2 YSYEKL. Trimming took off 4 bases at V and 0 bases at J, with 10 bases between the two ends. The CDR3 runs to 15 residues.

The V and J genes are TRBV11-2 and TRBJ2-1; 10 bases agree with TRBD1. V was clipped by 3 bases and J by 6 bases; unmatched bases: 5. This CDR3 is 15 amino acids long. Germline CDR1 and CDR2: SGHAT and FQNNGV. The CDR3 DNA is TGTGCCAGCAGCTTTGGACAGGGGGTTTTCAATGAGCAGTTCTTC. This gives the protein CASSFGQGVFNEQFF.

This chain connects TRBV7-9 to TRBJ2-5; D uncertain. Trimming left V 1 base short and J 5 bases short, with 11 bases between. Germline V gene sequence: CDR1 SEHNR, CDR2 FQNEAQ (reference sequence). The CDR3 covers 14 residues. The DNA for the CDR3 is TGTGCCAGCAGCTTAGTGACCATGCCGGAGACCCAGTACTTC. Its translation: CASSLVTMPETQYF. Complete variable domain (other parts from reference TRBV7-9 and TRBJ2-5): DTGVSQNPRHKITKRGQNVTFRCDPISEHNRLYWYRQTLGQGPEFLTYFQNEAQLEKSRLLSDRFSAERPKGSFSTLEIQRTEQGDSAMYLCASSLVTMPETQYFGPGTRLLVL.

The chain carries TRBV15 and TRBJ1-3; tentative D call: TRBD1 (6 bases). This CDR3 contains 13 residues. V lost 11 bases and J 2 bases, leaving 13 bases between the germline ends. CDR1 LNHNV and CDR2 YYDKDF come from the germline V gene (reference sequence). This CDR3 reads CASRGGPGNTIYF. The CDR3 DNA follows: TGTGCCTCTCGGGGGGGCCCTGGAAACACCATATATTTT. Full variable domain (missing parts from reference TRBV15 and TRBJ1-3): DAMVIQNPRYQVTQFGKPVTLSCSQTLNHNVMYWYQQKSSQAPKLLFHYYDKDFNNEADTPDNFQSRRPNTSFCFLDIRSPGLGDTAMYLCASRGGPGNTIYFGEGSWLTVV.